A selection of T cell receptor beta chains follows, all from one sample in a study of early T cells in non-severe SARS-CoV-2 infection. TCRdb processed the 5' RACE reads anew with MiXCR; each CDR3 protein has one entry. In the table there are under 85,000 distinct CDR3 sequences, over 10% of which are singletons. The sequenced sample was whole blood. These receptors originate from an adult who was a healthcare worker with PCR-confirmed SARS-CoV-2 infection or an uninfected control (not recorded which). The CDR3 runs from the conserved cysteine through the conserved F or W. Fields, in order: CDR3 protein, CDR3 DNA, D gene, J gene, V gene, clone size, CDR3 length. D genes are given only for firm matches. Part of the rows lack a size; the others show once, few, many or a class for expanded clones.

CSARQGENYGYTF | TGCAGTGCTAGACAGGGGGAGAACTATGGCTACACCTTC | TRBD1 | TRBJ1-2 | TRBV20-1 | many | 13
CASSPPGAQGETQYF | TGTGCCAGCAGCCCACCCGGGGCCCAGGGAGAGACCCAGTACTTC | . | TRBJ2-5 | TRBV9 | . | 15
CASLRGFNYGYTF | TGTGCCAGCCTCAGGGGATTTAACTATGGCTACACCTTC | . | TRBJ1-2 | TRBV6-6 | many | 13
CASSTRRTTSRSGYTF | TGTGCCAGTAGTACCCGGAGGACAACATCCCGTAGTGGCTACACCTTC | . | TRBJ1-2 | TRBV19 | . | 16
CATQGAGTPDGYTF | TGTGCCACCCAGGGGGCCGGGACACCGGATGGCTACACCTTC | TRBD1 | TRBJ1-2 | TRBV10-3 | many | 14
CASSATTPTGQQFF | TGTGCCAGCAGCGCGACGACCCCCACGGGTCAGCAGTTCTTC | . | TRBJ2-1 | TRBV6-1 | many | 14
CASGGGTLGETQYF | TGTGCCAGCGGAGGGGGGACCCTAGGAGAGACCCAGTACTTC | . | TRBJ2-5 | TRBV9 | many | 14
CASKTGEPMNTEAFF | TGTGCCAGCAAGACAGGGGAGCCCATGAACACTGAAGCTTTCTTT | TRBD1 | TRBJ1-1 | TRBV5-4 | . | 15
CSARAEGHPDTQYF | TGCAGTGCCCGGGCGGAGGGTCACCCAGATACGCAGTATTTT | . | TRBJ2-3 | TRBV20-1 | many | 14
CAWSRQAGGGTGELFF | TGTGCCTGGAGCCGACAGGCGGGGGGTGGCACCGGGGAGCTGTTTTTT | TRBD2 | TRBJ2-2 | TRBV30 | many | 16
CASSLIAGGYNEQFF | TGTGCCAGCAGCTTAATCGCGGGGGGCTACAATGAGCAGTTCTTT | TRBD2 | TRBJ2-1 | TRBV7-3 | . | 15
CASSKSGSLYEQYF | TGTGCCAGCTCAAAGAGCGGGAGCTTATACGAGCAGTACTTC | TRBD2 | TRBJ2-7 | TRBV18 | . | 14
CASSQDSQVRTEAFF | TGTGCCAGCAGCCAAGATTCTCAGGTGCGCACTGAAGCTTTCTTT | . | TRBJ1-1 | TRBV4-2 | many | 15
CASSPKDRYEQYF | TGTGCCAGCAGTCCGAAGGACAGATACGAGCAGTACTTC | . | TRBJ2-7 | TRBV2 | few | 13
CASSYFRQSNTGELFF | TGTGCCAGCAGTTACTTCAGGCAGTCGAACACCGGGGAGCTGTTTTTT | . | TRBJ2-2 | TRBV6-2/TRBV6-3 | . | 16
CASSFEAPGAGKGYTF | TGTGCCAGCAGCTTCGAAGCACCGGGAGCCGGGAAGGGCTACACCTTC | . | TRBJ1-2 | TRBV7-2 | . | 16
CASSSGTGDTGELFF | TGTGCCAGCAGTTCCGGGACAGGGGACACCGGGGAGCTGTTTTTT | TRBD1 | TRBJ2-2 | TRBV6-6 | many | 15
CSARDFRAGQETQYF | TGCAGTGCTAGAGATTTCAGGGCTGGACAAGAGACCCAGTACTTC | . | TRBJ2-5 | TRBV20-1 | . | 15
CSVGHDEQFF | TGCAGCGTTGGGCATGATGAGCAGTTCTTC | . | TRBJ2-1 | TRBV29-1 | many | 10
CASSLDRGTPNEKLFF | TGTGCCAGCAGCTTAGACAGGGGAACGCCTAATGAAAAACTGTTTTTT | TRBD1 | TRBJ1-4 | TRBV5-4 | few | 16
CASSLPGGEQYF | TGTGCCAGCAGCCTCCCGGGCGGCGAGCAGTACTTC | . | TRBJ2-7 | TRBV7-9 | few | 12
CASSGQGPLGANVLTF | TGTGCCAGCAGCGGACAGGGACCGCTTGGGGCCAACGTCCTGACTTTC | TRBD1 | TRBJ2-6 | TRBV2 | many | 16
CAISAYTDTQYF | TGTGCCATCAGCGCTTACACAGATACGCAGTATTTT | . | TRBJ2-3 | TRBV10-3 | . | 12
CASSLANGKTQYF | TGTGCCAGCAGCTTGGCCAATGGCAAGACCCAGTACTTC | . | TRBJ2-5 | TRBV5-4 | few | 13